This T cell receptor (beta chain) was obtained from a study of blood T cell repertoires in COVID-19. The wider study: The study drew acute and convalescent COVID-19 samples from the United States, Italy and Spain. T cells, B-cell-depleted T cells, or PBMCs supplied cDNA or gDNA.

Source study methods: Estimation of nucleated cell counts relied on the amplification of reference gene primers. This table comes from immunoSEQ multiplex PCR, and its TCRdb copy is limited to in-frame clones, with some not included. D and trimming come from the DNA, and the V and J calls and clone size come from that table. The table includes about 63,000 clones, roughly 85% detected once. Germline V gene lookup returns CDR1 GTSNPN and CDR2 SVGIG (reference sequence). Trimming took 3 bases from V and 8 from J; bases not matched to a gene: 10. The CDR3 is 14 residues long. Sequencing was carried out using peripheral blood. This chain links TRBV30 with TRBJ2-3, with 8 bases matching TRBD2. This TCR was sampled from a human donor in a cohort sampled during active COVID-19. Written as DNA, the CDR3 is TGTGCCTGGAGGTTAACTAGCGGAGGGGGTACGCAGTATTTT. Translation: CAWRLTSGGGTQYF.